This TCR beta chain comes out of a study of HIV-infected children after antiretroviral therapy interruption (dated by TCRdb to about 2019). At the level of the whole study: The study included eight children, four on planned treatment interruption and four on continuous treatment, and all eight had a CD4+ count above 500 and a viral load below 50 copies/ml. Alongside thymic output measurements, TCR repertoires of children on planned treatment interruption were compared with TCR repertoires of children on continuous antiretroviral treatment. In the interruption arm, samples were obtained at week 0, week 12, end of interruption (week 24 or 48), and about 3 years after study end. Exposure to EBV and CMV had been recorded for most participating children. For the continuous-treatment arm, samples from the corresponding weeks 0, 48 and 150 were analyzed. A median age of about 9.5 years was recorded in the interruption group, and a median age of 8 years was recorded in the continuous treatment group. General study outcomes and caveats: An increase in the naive CD4+ Gini coefficient was observed by the end of treatment interruption, suggesting clonal expansion, and a return to baseline was observed by 3 years. For naive CD4+ repertoires of PTI patients, CDR3 sharing between time points dropped once interruption began, while many sequences were shared between the end of interruption and 3 years later. The small number of patients is a limitation, and caution is needed when interpreting the data. Sorted CD45RA+ naive cells might include minor non-naive CD45RA+ populations such as EMRA or stem memory cells.

As concerns this clonotype: Its antigen has not been determined. Within one base of it there is no much larger clone, and no base qualities were kept.

V sheds 6 bases and J sheds 2 bases, leaving 23 bases between their ends. Its CDR3 holds 18 amino acids, cysteine through phenylalanine. The DNA shown is the 54-base CDR3, in frame from base 1. Library preparation used 3' RACE. TCR libraries were constructed from RNA with a 3' RACE protocol that used unique molecular identifiers to correct for PCR amplification bias. As many as 12 amplicon libraries were pooled and then sequenced on an Illumina MiSeq using v2 2x250 paired-end chemistry. The paper's data handling went like this. Decombinator was used to process the reads, assigning V and J genes and CDR3 and applying barcode-based correction of errors and PCR bias. Repertoires were subsampled to equal depth before Gini coefficient calculation using the R ineq package. Three approaches were used to assess CDR3 similarity: GLIPH, Hamming distance and a shared triplet metric. TCRdb ran its own pipeline on the public reads, namely fastp trimming at Q25 and MiXCR clone calling, and kept in-frame beta chains. Entries are consolidated by CDR3 protein sequence, retaining the most common genes and DNA. The V and J calls and clone size are TCRdb's, not the authors'. The sample table holds fewer than 100,000 distinct CDR3 sequences, of which approximately 6.9% were seen once. Around 1.1% of the sample is taken by the ten largest.

The sample's treatment or condition, from its label and the paper: PENTA 11 planned treatment interruption arm or continuous ART arm. The participants were children from the United Kingdom between 2 and 15 years old who had been on ART with at least three drugs for 24 weeks or longer. The study required cryopreserved PBMCs containing at least 5 million viable cells, and a handful of candidate patients were excluded because of low viable PBMC yield. Naive CD4+ CD45RA+ CD45RO- T cells were FACS-sorted from thawed PBMCs on a FACSAria III cell sorter. Sorted cells were fixed, and RNA was extracted using the RNeasy FFPE kit followed by the RNeasy Micro kit.

The source is a pool of human donors with HIV. Sequencing was performed on CD45RA+ CD4+ T cells from PBMCs, pooled from several time points, taken from a donor given antiretroviral therapy, either interrupted or continuous. The label giving this sample's cell subset or site can be read as: naive CD4+ CD45RA+ CD45RO- T cells. The chain is encoded by TRBV12-3 or TRBV12-4 joined to TRBJ2-4; a weak D assignment points to TRBD2 (5 bases agree). The CDR3 region has the sequence CASSRLSSDSTSKNIQYF. The nucleotide sequence is TGTGCCAGCAGCCGACTAAGTAGCGACTCCACTTCCAAAAACATTCAGTACTTC.